Listed below are T cell receptor beta chains from one sample, sequenced in a study of beta chain features in type 1 diabetes. Only in-frame clones appear in the TCRdb table, and some are missing; sequencing was by immunoSEQ multiplex PCR. The sample includes some 350,000 clones, less than 15% of them seen just once. The sequenced sample was naive CD4+ T cells from blood. The receptors derive from a woman aged 18 to 35 with type 1 diabetes. The CDR3 runs from the conserved cysteine through the conserved F or W. The D gene is left open where the match is weak. Clone size, where shown, is once, few, many, or a class for clones that have expanded.

length: 12; V: TRBV25-1; J: TRBJ1-2; size: few; D: NA; DNA: TGTGCCAGCACGGACTCTAACTATGGCTACACCTTC; CDR3: CASTDSNYGYTF
length: 13; V: TRBV7-9; J: TRBJ1-2; size: few; D: TRBD1; DNA: TGTGCCAGCAGCTTTGTCACAGGGGAGCGCTACACCTTC; CDR3: CASSFVTGERYTF
length: 15; V: TRBV11-1; J: TRBJ2-2; size: few; D: NA; DNA: TGTGCCAGCAGTGCCAAGGGACACAACACCGGGGAGCTGTTTTTT; CDR3: CASSAKGHNTGELFF
length: 14; V: TRBV7-9; J: TRBJ2-3; size: few; D: NA; DNA: TGTGCCAGCACCGCTGGAGGGTCCACAGATACGCAGTATTTT; CDR3: CASTAGGSTDTQYF
length: 16; V: TRBV18; J: TRBJ1-1; size: NA; D: NA; DNA: TGTGCCAGCTCACCCGACAGCCTTCCTATGAACACTGAAGCTTTCTTT; CDR3: CASSPDSLPMNTEAFF
length: 12; V: TRBV29-1; J: TRBJ1-2; size: few; D: NA; DNA: TGCAGCGTTGGGACTCTCTATGGAGGCTACACCTTC; CDR3: CSVGTLYGGYTF
length: 15; V: TRBV7-2; J: TRBJ2-3; size: few; D: TRBD2; DNA: TGTGCCAGCAGCCTTAGCGGGAGGGTGGGAGATACGCAGTATTTT; CDR3: CASSLSGRVGDTQYF
length: 17; V: TRBV4-1; J: TRBJ1-5; size: NA; D: TRBD1; DNA: TGCGCCAGCAGCCAAGGGGGAGACAGGGGGATCAAGCAGCCCCAGCATTTT; CDR3: CASSQGGDRGIKQPQHF
length: 13; V: TRBV6-1; J: TRBJ2-1; size: few; D: NA; DNA: TGTGCCAGCAGCCTGTCGGGAAACAATGAGCAGTTCTTC; CDR3: CASSLSGNNEQFF
length: 17; V: TRBV15; J: TRBJ2-3; size: NA; D: TRBD1; DNA: TGTGCCACCAGCAGAGACCTGGGACAGGGGAGCACAGATACGCAGTATTTT; CDR3: CATSRDLGQGSTDTQYF
length: 13; V: TRBV27; J: TRBJ2-5; size: few; D: TRBD2; DNA: TGTGCCAGCAGTCTGACTAGCGGGGAGACCCAGTACTTC; CDR3: CASSLTSGETQYF
length: 14; V: TRBV27; J: TRBJ1-2; size: few; D: NA; DNA: TGTGCCAGCAGGGCCCAGGGTTCTGGCTTTGGCTACACCTTC; CDR3: CASRAQGSGFGYTF
length: 14; V: TRBV10-1; J: TRBJ2-3; size: NA; D: NA; DNA: TGCGCCAGCAGTGAGTCTGGGGGCGCAGATACGCAGTATTTT; CDR3: CASSESGGADTQYF
length: 13; V: TRBV5-4; J: TRBJ1-5; size: few; D: NA; DNA: TGTGCCAGCAGCTTGGCAGGGAATCAGCCCCAGCATTTT; CDR3: CASSLAGNQPQHF
length: 14; V: TRBV29-1; J: TRBJ2-7; size: many; D: TRBD1; DNA: TGCAGCGTCGAGTGGACAGGGGACTCCTACGAGCAGTACTTC; CDR3: CSVEWTGDSYEQYF
length: 14; V: TRBV6-5; J: TRBJ2-3; size: NA; D: TRBD1; DNA: TGTGCCAGCAGATGGGACAGGGGCCCGTCTACGCAGTATTTT; CDR3: CASRWDRGPSTQYF
length: 14; V: TRBV27; J: TRBJ1-1; size: NA; D: NA; DNA: TGTGCCAGCAGTACTCGTCCCGGGAGCACTGAAGCTTTCTTT; CDR3: CASSTRPGSTEAFF
length: 14; V: TRBV5-1; J: TRBJ1-5; size: NA; D: NA; DNA: TGCGCCAGCAGCCCTGGGACCGCGGGGCAGCCCCAGCATTTT; CDR3: CASSPGTAGQPQHF
length: 14; V: TRBV18; J: TRBJ1-1; size: NA; D: NA; DNA: TGTGCCAGCTCACCAGGCCCTTGGAACACTGAAGCTTTCTTT; CDR3: CASSPGPWNTEAFF
length: 12; V: TRBV28; J: TRBJ2-7; size: few; D: NA; DNA: TGTGCCAGCAGTCTCGCGCGTAGCGAGCAGTACTTC; CDR3: CASSLARSEQYF
length: 14; V: TRBV30; J: TRBJ1-5; size: NA; D: NA; DNA: TGTGCCTGGAGTTCCAGGGGCCGGAGTCAGCCCCAGCATTTT; CDR3: CAWSSRGRSQPQHF
length: 16; V: TRBV27; J: TRBJ2-1; size: NA; D: NA; DNA: TGTGCCAGCAACCAAGGAGGGACGACTTCCTACAATGAGCAGTTCTTC; CDR3: CASNQGGTTSYNEQFF
length: 11; V: TRBV2; J: TRBJ2-1; size: NA; D: NA; DNA: TGTGCCAGCAGTGCCGGGACTCAGCAGTTCTTC; CDR3: CASSAGTQQFF
length: 14; V: TRBV27; J: TRBJ2-1; size: few; D: TRBD1; DNA: TGTGCCAGCAGTTTATCTGCTGGGACAGGGCGGATGTTCTTC; CDR3: CASSLSAGTGRMFF
length: 15; V: TRBV29-1; J: TRBJ1-1; size: NA; D: TRBD1; DNA: TGCAGCGTTGTAGGGGACAGGGGGTTGAACACTGAAGCTTTCTTT; CDR3: CSVVGDRGLNTEAFF
length: 15; V: TRBV28; J: TRBJ2-1; size: few; D: TRBD1; DNA: TGTGCCAGCAGTTTGGGGACAGGGAATTACAATGAGCAGTTCTTC; CDR3: CASSLGTGNYNEQFF
length: 14; V: TRBV18; J: TRBJ1-2; size: few; D: NA; DNA: TGTGCCAGCTCAACCGACAGGACAAGCTATGGCTACACCTTC; CDR3: CASSTDRTSYGYTF
length: 11; V: TRBV21-1; J: TRBJ2-5; size: few; D: NA; DNA: TGTGCCAGTGTAGAACCAGAGACCCAGTACTTC; CDR3: CASVEPETQYF
length: 12; V: TRBV6-1; J: TRBJ2-5; size: NA; D: NA; DNA: TGTGCCAGCAGGGAGAACCAAGAGACCCAGTACTTC; CDR3: CASRENQETQYF
length: 13; V: TRBV27; J: TRBJ2-5; size: NA; D: NA; DNA: TGTGCCAGCAGCCTCCAGTGGCAAGAGACCCAGTACTTC; CDR3: CASSLQWQETQYF
length: 15; V: TRBV30; J: TRBJ1-1; size: few; D: TRBD1; DNA: TGTGCCTGGACCCCCGGACAGGGAATGAACACTGAAGCTTTCTTT; CDR3: CAWTPGQGMNTEAFF
length: 16; V: TRBV19; J: TRBJ1-2; size: few; D: TRBD1; DNA: TGTGCCAGTAGCGGACAGGGGGCGCCCCCCCTCTATGGCTACACCTTC; CDR3: CASSGQGAPPLYGYTF
length: 14; V: TRBV15; J: TRBJ1-2; size: few; D: NA; DNA: TGTGCCACCAGCAGAGTCGGGGTAGGCTATGGCTACACCTTC; CDR3: CATSRVGVGYGYTF
length: 13; V: TRBV5-1; J: TRBJ2-5; size: NA; D: NA; DNA: TGCGCCAGTCGTTTTAGAAGCGGGGAGACCCAGTACTTC; CDR3: CASRFRSGETQYF
length: 12; V: TRBV5-1; J: TRBJ2-7; size: few; D: NA; DNA: TGCGCCAGCAGCTCCCCCCTGGCTGTTCAGTACTTC; CDR3: CASSSPLAVQYF
length: 16; V: TRBV11-3; J: TRBJ2-3; size: NA; D: TRBD1; DNA: TGTGCCAGCAGCTTCGCCGGACAGGGGGGGCGGGATACGCAGTATTTT; CDR3: CASSFAGQGGRDTQYF
length: 14; V: TRBV5-1; J: TRBJ2-6; size: few; D: NA; DNA: TGCGCCAGCAGCTCCTCCTCTGGGGCCAACGTCCTGACTTTC; CDR3: CASSSSSGANVLTF
length: 14; V: TRBV19; J: TRBJ1-2; size: few; D: TRBD1; DNA: TGTGCCAGTAGTATAGCCGGGGACAGGGCCGGCTACACCTTC; CDR3: CASSIAGDRAGYTF
length: 14; V: TRBV29-1; J: TRBJ2-2; size: few; D: NA; DNA: TGCAGCGTTGGGAGGAGTACGAACACCGGGGAGCTGTTTTTT; CDR3: CSVGRSTNTGELFF
length: 12; V: TRBV29-1; J: TRBJ2-7; size: NA; D: NA; DNA: TGCAGCGTTGGCGGGACCCTCTACGAGCAGTACTTC; CDR3: CSVGGTLYEQYF
length: 15; V: TRBV7-2; J: TRBJ2-3; size: NA; D: TRBD2; DNA: TGTGCCAGCCTGGTAGCGGGAGGGGGGGGAGATACGCAGTATTTT; CDR3: CASLVAGGGGDTQYF
length: 16; V: TRBV5-1; J: TRBJ2-1; size: NA; D: TRBD1; DNA: TGCGCCAGCAGCTTGGCCGGGACAGGGTTCGGCAATGAGCAGTTCTTC; CDR3: CASSLAGTGFGNEQFF